This is a list of T cell receptor beta chains from one sample in a study of T-cell memory formation after mild COVID-19. TCRdb recomputed calls from the 5' RACE reads with MiXCR, one row per CDR3 protein. The sample contains approximately 300,000 distinct CDR3 sequences, 15% to 20% of which appear only once. Input material: PBMCs or a T cell subset sorted from them (not recorded which). These receptors came from a man between 18 and 35 years old who had mild COVID-19 (a few samples of this study predate the infection). Cell type and time point are not known. CDR3s include the opening cysteine and the closing phenylalanine or tryptophan. D genes are given only for firm matches. Clone size is stated in some rows and not others, as once, few, many or a class when expanded.

J gene: TRBJ2-5
V gene: TRBV6-1
D gene: -
clone size: -
CDR3 protein: CASSRRFQETQYF
CDR3 DNA: TGTGCCAGCAGCAGAAGGTTTCAAGAGACCCAGTACTTC

J gene: TRBJ2-1
V gene: TRBV4-3
D gene: TRBD1
clone size: few
CDR3 protein: CASSLDRGSSYEQFF
CDR3 DNA: TGCGCCAGCAGCCTCGACAGGGGGTCTAGTTATGAGCAGTTCTTC

J gene: TRBJ1-6
V gene: TRBV10-3
D gene: -
clone size: -
CDR3 protein: CAISSGPGGSPLHF
CDR3 DNA: TGTGCCATCTCCTCAGGGCCGGGAGGTTCACCCCTCCACTTT

J gene: TRBJ2-2
V gene: TRBV5-1
D gene: TRBD2
clone size: few
CDR3 protein: CASSSLRTSDTGELFF
CDR3 DNA: TGCGCCAGCAGCTCCCTTAGGACTAGTGACACCGGGGAGCTGTTTTTT

J gene: TRBJ1-6
V gene: TRBV18
D gene: -
clone size: few
CDR3 protein: CASSPGGFNSPLHF
CDR3 DNA: TGTGCCAGCTCACCAGGGGGGTTCAATTCACCCCTCCACTTT

J gene: TRBJ2-2
V gene: TRBV5-1
D gene: TRBD1
clone size: -
CDR3 protein: CASSDRTGGTGELFF
CDR3 DNA: TGCGCCAGCAGCGACCGGACAGGGGGCACCGGGGAGCTGTTTTTT

J gene: TRBJ2-2
V gene: TRBV6-5
D gene: TRBD2
clone size: -
CDR3 protein: CASSPLRGGRNGELFF
CDR3 DNA: TGTGCCAGCAGTCCACTGCGGGGGGGCCGGAACGGGGAGCTGTTTTTT

J gene: TRBJ2-7
V gene: TRBV4-1
D gene: -
clone size: -
CDR3 protein: CASSLGQLNSYEQYF
CDR3 DNA: TGCGCCAGCAGCCTCGGACAGCTCAACTCCTACGAGCAGTACTTC

J gene: TRBJ1-1
V gene: TRBV13
D gene: -
clone size: few
CDR3 protein: CASSSLTNTEAFF
CDR3 DNA: TGTGCCAGCAGCTCCCTTACGAACACTGAAGCTTTCTTT

J gene: TRBJ1-6
V gene: TRBV7-9
D gene: -
clone size: -
CDR3 protein: CASSFESPLHF
CDR3 DNA: TGTGCCAGCAGCTTTGAATCACCTCTCCACTTT

J gene: TRBJ1-1
V gene: TRBV10-3
D gene: TRBD1
clone size: few
CDR3 protein: CAISEFQQGENTEAFF
CDR3 DNA: TGTGCCATCAGTGAGTTTCAACAGGGGGAGAACACTGAAGCTTTCTTT

J gene: TRBJ1-5
V gene: TRBV6-5
D gene: -
clone size: once
CDR3 protein: CASSSRLSTQPQHF
CDR3 DNA: TGTGCCAGCAGCTCACGACTTTCCACTCAGCCCCAGCATTTT

J gene: TRBJ2-7
V gene: TRBV6-2/TRBV6-3
D gene: -
clone size: few
CDR3 protein: CASSPSRGVSYEQYF
CDR3 DNA: TGTGCCAGCAGTCCTTCGCGGGGTGTCTCCTACGAGCAGTACTTC

J gene: TRBJ2-1
V gene: TRBV6-5
D gene: TRBD1
clone size: -
CDR3 protein: CASSPSLIDRGLYNEQFF
CDR3 DNA: TGTGCCAGCAGCCCCTCCCTCATTGACAGGGGGCTCTACAATGAGCAGTTCTTC

J gene: TRBJ2-4
V gene: TRBV4-3
D gene: -
clone size: few
CDR3 protein: CASSQETKNIQYF
CDR3 DNA: TGCGCCAGCAGCCAAGAGACCAAAAACATTCAGTACTTC

J gene: TRBJ1-1
V gene: TRBV7-3
D gene: -
clone size: few
CDR3 protein: CASRGIRNRAGEAFF
CDR3 DNA: TGTGCCAGCAGGGGGATCAGGAACCGGGCCGGTGAAGCTTTCTTT

J gene: TRBJ1-1
V gene: TRBV14
D gene: -
clone size: -
CDR3 protein: CASSQRADRNTEAFF
CDR3 DNA: TGTGCCAGCAGCCAACGAGCCGACAGAAACACTGAAGCTTTCTTT

J gene: TRBJ2-5
V gene: TRBV12-3/TRBV12-4
D gene: -
clone size: -
CDR3 protein: CASSLDPTGTQYF
CDR3 DNA: TGTGCCAGCAGTCTTGATCCCACGGGGACCCAGTACTTC

J gene: TRBJ2-6
V gene: TRBV5-1
D gene: -
clone size: -
CDR3 protein: CASTFDSGANVLTF
CDR3 DNA: TGCGCCAGCACCTTCGACTCTGGGGCCAACGTCCTGACTTTC

J gene: TRBJ2-2
V gene: TRBV7-2
D gene: -
clone size: few
CDR3 protein: CASSLAGGANTGELFF
CDR3 DNA: TGTGCCAGCAGCTTAGCGGGGGGCGCGAACACCGGGGAGCTGTTTTTT

J gene: TRBJ2-3
V gene: TRBV4-1
D gene: TRBD2
clone size: -
CDR3 protein: CASSPHGTSGDTQYF
CDR3 DNA: TGCGCCAGCAGTCCCCACGGGACTAGCGGTGATACGCAGTATTTT

J gene: TRBJ2-1
V gene: TRBV20-1
D gene: -
clone size: -
CDR3 protein: CSASRGKYNEQFF
CDR3 DNA: TGCAGTGCTAGTCGGGGAAAATACAATGAGCAGTTCTTC

J gene: TRBJ2-1
V gene: TRBV9
D gene: -
clone size: few
CDR3 protein: CASSVDGQSYNEQFF
CDR3 DNA: TGTGCCAGCAGCGTAGATGGCCAATCCTACAATGAGCAGTTCTTC

J gene: TRBJ2-1
V gene: TRBV29-1
D gene: TRBD1
clone size: few
CDR3 protein: CSVERGQGRPITDEQFF
CDR3 DNA: TGCAGCGTTGAAAGGGGACAGGGGAGACCAATAACAGATGAGCAGTTCTTC

J gene: TRBJ1-1
V gene: TRBV29-1
D gene: TRBD1
clone size: few
CDR3 protein: CSVRLTGGPGTEAFF
CDR3 DNA: TGCAGCGTACGATTGACAGGGGGCCCGGGCACTGAAGCTTTCTTT

J gene: TRBJ2-3
V gene: TRBV15
D gene: TRBD2
clone size: few
CDR3 protein: CATSAGGATDTQYF
CDR3 DNA: TGTGCCACCTCCGCGGGGGGTGCCACAGATACGCAGTATTTT

J gene: TRBJ1-6
V gene: TRBV6-2/TRBV6-3
D gene: -
clone size: -
CDR3 protein: CASSYQPGSGLHF
CDR3 DNA: TGTGCCAGCAGTTACCAGCCGGGCTCCGGCCTCCACTTT

J gene: TRBJ2-5
V gene: TRBV20-1
D gene: -
clone size: few
CDR3 protein: CSARDLGVETQYF
CDR3 DNA: TGCAGTGCTAGAGATCTTGGGGTAGAGACCCAGTACTTC

J gene: TRBJ1-1
V gene: TRBV6-2/TRBV6-3
D gene: TRBD1
clone size: few
CDR3 protein: CASSPDRGPSFF
CDR3 DNA: TGTGCCAGCAGTCCGGACAGGGGCCCATCTTTCTTT

J gene: TRBJ2-5
V gene: TRBV4-3
D gene: -
clone size: -
CDR3 protein: CASSHENGFQETQYF
CDR3 DNA: TGCGCCAGCAGCCACGAAAACGGGTTCCAAGAGACCCAGTACTTC

J gene: TRBJ1-1
V gene: TRBV11-3
D gene: -
clone size: few
CDR3 protein: CASSFQAGDKAFF
CDR3 DNA: TGTGCCAGCAGCTTCCAGGCGGGAGATAAAGCTTTCTTT

J gene: TRBJ1-5
V gene: TRBV7-9
D gene: -
clone size: -
CDR3 protein: CASSLSGLRNQPQHF
CDR3 DNA: TGTGCCAGCAGCTTATCGGGGTTACGCAATCAGCCCCAGCATTTT

J gene: TRBJ2-3
V gene: TRBV7-9
D gene: -
clone size: few
CDR3 protein: CASSLSGVWSDTQYF
CDR3 DNA: TGTGCCAGCAGCTTATCGGGGGTGTGGTCAGATACGCAGTATTTT

J gene: TRBJ2-3
V gene: TRBV20-1
D gene: TRBD2
clone size: -
CDR3 protein: CSALGGGTDTQYF
CDR3 DNA: TGCAGTGCCCTTGGGGGGGGCACAGATACGCAGTATTTT

J gene: TRBJ2-4
V gene: TRBV27
D gene: TRBD2
clone size: -
CDR3 protein: CASSSSGLENIQYF
CDR3 DNA: TGTGCCAGCAGTTCCTCGGGACTAGAAAACATTCAGTACTTC

J gene: TRBJ2-2
V gene: TRBV28
D gene: -
clone size: few
CDR3 protein: CASVRATGELFF
CDR3 DNA: TGTGCCAGCGTAAGGGCCACCGGGGAGCTGTTTTTT

J gene: TRBJ1-1
V gene: TRBV9
D gene: -
clone size: few
CDR3 protein: CASSFPPNPEAFF
CDR3 DNA: TGTGCCAGCAGCTTCCCCCCCAACCCTGAAGCTTTCTTT

J gene: TRBJ1-1
V gene: TRBV7-9
D gene: -
clone size: -
CDR3 protein: CASSSAGVTEAFF
CDR3 DNA: TGTGCCAGCAGCTCAGCGGGGGTCACTGAAGCTTTCTTT

J gene: TRBJ1-1
V gene: TRBV5-1
D gene: -
clone size: -
CDR3 protein: CASSPTRGAAAEAFF
CDR3 DNA: TGCGCCAGCAGCCCCACTCGGGGGGCGGCGGCTGAAGCTTTCTTT

J gene: TRBJ2-3
V gene: TRBV4-1
D gene: -
clone size: -
CDR3 protein: CASSQGLIWRFSRGVSTDTQYF
CDR3 DNA: TGCGCCAGCAGCCAAGGGCTGATTTGGAGATTTTCGCGGGGTGTTAGCACAGATACGCAGTATTTT

J gene: TRBJ2-1
V gene: TRBV29-1
D gene: -
clone size: -
CDR3 protein: CSVVGHDPVGEQFF
CDR3 DNA: TGCAGCGTTGTTGGTCACGACCCAGTTGGTGAGCAGTTCTTC

J gene: TRBJ2-1
V gene: TRBV6-1
D gene: -
clone size: few
CDR3 protein: CASSGYPGYNEQFF
CDR3 DNA: TGTGCCAGCAGTGGCTACCCGGGGTACAATGAGCAGTTCTTC

J gene: TRBJ2-3
V gene: TRBV7-6
D gene: TRBD2
clone size: many
CDR3 protein: CASSRAGPGRNTQYF
CDR3 DNA: TGTGCCAGCAGCCGAGCGGGACCAGGGAGAAATACGCAGTATTTT

J gene: TRBJ2-5
V gene: TRBV9
D gene: -
clone size: few
CDR3 protein: CASSVTGMETQYF
CDR3 DNA: TGTGCCAGCAGCGTCACAGGGATGGAGACCCAGTACTTC

J gene: TRBJ2-5
V gene: TRBV13
D gene: TRBD2
clone size: -
CDR3 protein: CASSPRGVGETQYF
CDR3 DNA: TGTGCCAGCAGCCCGCGGGGGGTTGGGGAGACCCAGTACTTC

J gene: TRBJ2-3
V gene: TRBV6-2/TRBV6-3
D gene: -
clone size: -
CDR3 protein: CASSYSPGTPTDTQYF
CDR3 DNA: TGTGCCAGCAGTTACTCGCCAGGGACCCCCACAGATACGCAGTATTTT

J gene: TRBJ2-3
V gene: TRBV4-1
D gene: -
clone size: -
CDR3 protein: CASSQPARRGPTDTQYF
CDR3 DNA: TGCGCCAGCAGCCAGCCAGCTCGGCGGGGACCCACAGATACGCAGTATTTT

J gene: TRBJ1-1
V gene: TRBV3-1
D gene: -
clone size: -
CDR3 protein: CASSQSDYPSRAFF
CDR3 DNA: TGTGCCAGCAGTCAATCCGACTATCCCAGTAGGGCTTTCTTT

J gene: TRBJ2-1
V gene: TRBV24-1
D gene: -
clone size: -
CDR3 protein: CATSRGSPNNEQFF
CDR3 DNA: TGTGCCACCAGTAGGGGGTCACCAAACAATGAGCAGTTCTTC

J gene: TRBJ1-1
V gene: TRBV20-1
D gene: TRBD1
clone size: many
CDR3 protein: CSARNGDREVTEAFF
CDR3 DNA: TGCAGTGCTAGAAATGGGGACAGGGAGGTCACTGAAGCTTTCTTT

J gene: TRBJ2-2
V gene: TRBV9
D gene: -
clone size: many
CDR3 protein: CASSRAGELFF
CDR3 DNA: TGTGCCAGCAGCAGGGCCGGGGAGCTGTTTTTT

J gene: TRBJ2-3
V gene: TRBV5-1
D gene: TRBD1
clone size: -
CDR3 protein: CASSQTGTGYADTQYF
CDR3 DNA: TGCGCCAGCAGCCAGACCGGGACAGGGTATGCAGATACGCAGTATTTT

J gene: TRBJ1-3
V gene: TRBV25-1
D gene: -
clone size: few
CDR3 protein: CASSEIGRGGNTIYF
CDR3 DNA: TGTGCCAGCAGTGAGATCGGGCGAGGCGGAAACACCATATATTTT